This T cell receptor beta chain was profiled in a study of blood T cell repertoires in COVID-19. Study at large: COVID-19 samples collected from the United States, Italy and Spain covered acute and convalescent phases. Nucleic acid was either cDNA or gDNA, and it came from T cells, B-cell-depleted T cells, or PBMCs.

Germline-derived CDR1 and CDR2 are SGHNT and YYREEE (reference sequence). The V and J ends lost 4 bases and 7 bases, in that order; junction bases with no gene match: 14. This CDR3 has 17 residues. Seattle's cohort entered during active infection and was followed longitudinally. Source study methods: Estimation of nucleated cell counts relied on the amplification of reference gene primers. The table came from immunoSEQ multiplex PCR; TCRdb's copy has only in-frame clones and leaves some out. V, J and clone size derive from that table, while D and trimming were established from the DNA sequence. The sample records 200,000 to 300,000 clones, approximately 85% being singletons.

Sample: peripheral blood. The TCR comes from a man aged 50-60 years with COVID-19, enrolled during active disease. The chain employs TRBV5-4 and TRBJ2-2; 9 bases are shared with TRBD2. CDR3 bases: TGTGCCAGCAGCACCCGCGGGACTAGCATCCCTATCGGGGAGCTGTTTTTT. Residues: CASSTRGTSIPIGELFF.